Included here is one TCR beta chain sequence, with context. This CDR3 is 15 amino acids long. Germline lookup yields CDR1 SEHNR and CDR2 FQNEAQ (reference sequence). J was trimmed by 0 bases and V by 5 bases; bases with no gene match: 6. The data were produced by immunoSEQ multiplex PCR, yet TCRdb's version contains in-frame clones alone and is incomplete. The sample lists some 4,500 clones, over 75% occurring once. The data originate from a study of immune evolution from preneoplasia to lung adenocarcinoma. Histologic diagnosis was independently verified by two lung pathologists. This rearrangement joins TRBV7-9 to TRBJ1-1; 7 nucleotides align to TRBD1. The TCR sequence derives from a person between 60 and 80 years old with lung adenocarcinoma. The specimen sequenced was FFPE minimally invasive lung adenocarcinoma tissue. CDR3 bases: TGTGCCAGCAGCACCATAGACAGGGTGAACACTGAAGCTTTCTTT. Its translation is CASSTIDRVNTEAFF.